A single sample is the source of the 9 T cell receptor beta chains below, sequenced in a study of blood T cell repertoires in COVID-19. The method was immunoSEQ multiplex PCR; TCRdb's version includes in-frame clones alone and lacks a portion of them. Here the sample spans hundreds of thousands of clones, roughly 91% being singletons. Sequenced input: peripheral blood. These TCRs come from a woman aged 40 to 50 who had recovered from COVID-19.

The chain has TRBV5-4 and TRBJ1-1; tentative D call: TRBD1 (6 bases). V was shortened by 0 bases and J by 0 bases, with 9 bases between the two germline ends. Germline V gives CDR1 SGHNT, CDR2 YYREEE (reference sequence). The CDR3 has 15 residues. The CDR3 region is CASSLARGMNTEAFF. The CDR3 bases are TGTGCCAGCAGCTTGGCCAGGGGCATGAACACTGAAGCTTTCTTT.

This chain uses TRBV6-6 with TRBJ2-1; TRBD2 agrees at 16 bases. J was trimmed by 9 bases and V by 6 bases; bases with no gene match: 8. This CDR3 is built from 16 residues. Germline CDR1 is MNHNY and CDR2 is SVGAGI (reference sequence). The CDR3 DNA sequence: TGTGCCAGCAGCCGGGGGGGGACTAGCGGGAGGGTTGAGCAGTTCTTC. Protein sequence: CASSRGGTSGRVEQFF.

V gene TRBV19 combines with J gene TRBJ2-3; D perhaps matches TRBD1 (6 bases). The CDR3 totals 17 residues. The germline V gene encodes CDR1 LNHDA and CDR2 SQIVND (reference sequence). The germline V and J ends were trimmed by 5 bases and 1 base, with 19 bases remaining between them. CDR3 amino acids: CASSSRTGGRGTDTQYF. The CDR3 DNA sequence: TGTGCCAGTAGTTCGCGGACTGGGGGCCGGGGCACAGATACGCAGTATTTT. Full variable domain (rest looked up from reference TRBV19 and TRBJ2-3): DGGITQSPKYLFRKEGQNVTLSCEQNLNHDAMYWYRQDPGQGLRLIYYSQIVNDFQKGDIAEGYSVSREKKESFPLTVTSAQKNPTAFYLCASSSRTGGRGTDTQYFGPGTRLTVL.

V and J are TRBV24-1 and TRBJ1-1; 7 bases agree with TRBD1. The CDR3 extends over 13 amino acids. Germline lookup yields CDR1 KGHDR and CDR2 SFDVKD. J gave up 1 base and V 7 bases, and 2 bases lay outside the gene matches. CDR3 sequence: CATRGQANTEAFF. CDR3 in DNA: TGTGCCACCAGAGGACAGGCGAACACTGAAGCTTTCTTT.

V usage is TRBV2 and J usage is TRBJ2-3; TRBD2 aligns across 7 bases. Per the germline V gene, CDR1 is SNHLY and CDR2 is FYNNEI. V lost 0 bases and J lost 1; bases outside the gene matches: 7. The CDR3 has 17 residues. CDR3 bases: TGTGCCAGCAGTGAAGCTAGCGGGTTGTGGGGCACAGATACGCAGTATTTT. This codes for CASSEASGLWGTDTQYF.

CDR3 nucleotide sequence: TGTGCCAGTAGTACCTGGGGCGCACCAACCATGGACACTGAAGCTTTCTTT. Protein: CASSTWGAPTMDTEAFF. The chain is built from TRBV19 and TRBJ1-1; TRBD1 might be the D (5 bases). The CDR3 is 17 residues long. Germline-derived CDR1 and CDR2 are LNHDA and SQIVND (reference sequence). V dropped 4 bases and J dropped 3 bases, with 21 bases sitting between them.

The chain recombines TRBV5-4 with TRBJ2-1; a possible D gene is TRBD2 (6 bases). The germline V gene encodes CDR1 SGHNT and CDR2 YYREEE (reference sequence). This CDR3 is built from 14 residues. Trimming shortened V by 1 base and J by 7 bases, and 12 bases separated the two germline ends. The CDR3 coding sequence is TGTGCCAGCAGCTTGTGGAGGGCGGGAAATGAGCAGTTCTTC. It encodes CASSLWRAGNEQFF.

The genes are TRBV19 and TRBJ1-2; 7 bases align to TRBD1. V dropped 3 bases and J dropped 4; count of bases not matched to a gene: 8. Per the germline V gene, CDR1 is LNHDA and CDR2 is SQIVND (reference sequence). This CDR3 contains 15 residues. CDR3 amino acids: CASSMTGPKPYGYTF. The CDR3 DNA reads as TGTGCCAGTAGTATGACAGGGCCGAAACCCTATGGCTACACCTTC. Full variable domain (remainder filled in from reference TRBV19 and TRBJ1-2): DGGITQSPKYLFRKEGQNVTLSCEQNLNHDAMYWYRQDPGQGLRLIYYSQIVNDFQKGDIAEGYSVSREKKESFPLTVTSAQKNPTAFYLCASSMTGPKPYGYTFGSGTRLTVV.

The chain employs TRBV2 and TRBJ1-2, with D perhaps TRBD1 (5 bases). The length of the CDR3 is 12 residues. Germline V gene sequence: CDR1 SNHLY, CDR2 FYNNEI. Trimming left V 10 bases short and J 2 bases short, with 11 bases between. The CDR3 protein is CATGGGNYGYTF. As DNA, the CDR3 is TGTGCCACCGGGGGAGGCAACTATGGCTACACCTTC.